This T cell receptor beta chain is from a study of blood T cell repertoires in COVID-19. In the study overall: Samples taken during acute and convalescent COVID-19 were collected in the United States, Italy and Spain. From T cells, B-cell-depleted T cells, or PBMCs came the material, which was cDNA or gDNA.

This clone was seen just once. Seattle's enrolled individuals joined amid active infection and were then monitored longitudinally. Authors' analysis steps: Amplification from reference gene primers served as the basis for estimated nucleated cell counts. Profiled with immunoSEQ multiplex PCR; TCRdb holds only in-frame clones, not every one. That table is the source of V, J and clone size, and D and trimming were worked out from the DNA. The sample has around 120,000 clones, nearly 90% seen once. The length of the CDR3 is 16 residues. Germline loops: CDR1 LGHNA, CDR2 YNFKEQ. Germline trimming cut 1 base from V and 3 bases from J; bases unmatched to any gene: 8.

What was sequenced was peripheral blood. This receptor was taken from a woman in her sixties with COVID-19, enrolled during active disease. The rearrangement joins TRBV4-2 to TRBJ1-1; the match to TRBD1 covers 7 bases. The DNA for the CDR3 is TGTGCCAGCAGCCAAGGACAGGGCCTTACATACACTGAAGCTTTCTTT. This encodes CASSQGQGLTYTEAFF.